The T cell receptor (beta chain) described here comes from a study of cytomegalovirus exposure and HLA in healthy donors. Whole-study context: The study placed around 85% of its 398 genotyped donors in the Caucasian-associated ancestry cluster.

General observations from the study: With later analysis, a missense DCLRE1C variant became linked to TCR beta V- and J-gene trimming. A few CMV-associated chains were confirmed in vitro to be specific for CMV antigens.

13 Jbeta primers and 60 Vbeta primers were used for the PCR. Clones were read by immunoSEQ multiplex PCR, and TCRdb kept only the in-frame ones, dropping some. The table has about 130,000 clones, around 80% seen once; the top ten hold about 2%. Germline CDR1 and CDR2: MNHEY and SVGAGI. The V gene lost 6 bases and the J gene lost 4 bases, with 15 bases spanning the gap. This CDR3 has 14 amino acids. In regard to this clone: Its matching antigen is unknown.

Sequencing was carried out using PBMCs. This rearrangement joins TRBV6-5 to TRBJ1-2; D might be TRBD1 (6 bases). This receptor was obtained from a man aged 25-40 years in good health and CMV-seronegative. The CDR3 loop reads CASSPRSRGYGYTF. Here the CDR3 DNA reads TGTGCCAGCAGCCCCAGAAGCAGGGGCTATGGCTACACCTTC.